Listed below are T cell receptor beta chains from one sample, sequenced in a study of blood T cell repertoires in COVID-19. The protocol was immunoSEQ multiplex PCR, while the TCRdb copy is restricted to in-frame clones and leaves out a portion. The sample consists of roughly 97,000 clones, about nine tenths of them appearing once. The sample was peripheral blood. These receptor sequences come from a man aged 60-69 years with acute or convalescent COVID-19. Each CDR3 is given with its conserved first and last residue. Each record gives: clone size, J gene, D gene, V gene, CDR3 protein, CDR3 DNA. A D gene is named only where the DNA matches it firmly. A row's size may be missing; if present it is once, few, many or a size class.

clone_size: NA; j_call: TRBJ1-6; d_call: NA; v_call: TRBV2; cdr3_aa: CASSPGGDIYNSPLHF; cdr3_nt: TGTGCCAGCAGTCCCGGGGGGGATATTTATAATTCACCCCTCCACTTT
clone_size: NA; j_call: TRBJ1-1; d_call: TRBD1; v_call: TRBV12-3/TRBV12-4; cdr3_aa: CASSPQGNEAFF; cdr3_nt: TGTGCCAGCAGCCCACAGGGGAATGAAGCTTTCTTT
clone_size: NA; j_call: TRBJ1-2; d_call: TRBD1; v_call: TRBV5-1; cdr3_aa: CASRPQPGQGPDGYTF; cdr3_nt: TGCGCCAGCAGACCCCAGCCGGGACAGGGTCCGGATGGCTACACCTTC
clone_size: NA; j_call: TRBJ2-5; d_call: TRBD2; v_call: TRBV5-1; cdr3_aa: CASRKNGGALQETQYF; cdr3_nt: TGCGCCAGCAGAAAAAACGGGGGGGCTTTACAAGAGACCCAGTACTTC
clone_size: NA; j_call: TRBJ1-2; d_call: NA; v_call: TRBV19; cdr3_aa: CASTAGQGGSGYTF; cdr3_nt: TGTGCCAGTACCGCCGGCCAGGGAGGCTCTGGCTACACCTTC
clone_size: NA; j_call: TRBJ1-1; d_call: NA; v_call: TRBV7-8; cdr3_aa: CASSLGGDNTEAFF; cdr3_nt: TGTGCCAGCAGCTTGGGGGGAGATAACACTGAAGCTTTCTTT
clone_size: NA; j_call: TRBJ2-7; d_call: NA; v_call: TRBV12-1; cdr3_aa: CASSFNEQYF; cdr3_nt: TGTGCCAGCAGTTTCAACGAGCAGTACTTC
clone_size: NA; j_call: TRBJ1-5; d_call: NA; v_call: TRBV7-8; cdr3_aa: CASSLGQGYSNQPQHF; cdr3_nt: TGTGCCAGCAGCTTAGGGCAGGGCTATAGCAATCAGCCCCAGCATTTT
clone_size: NA; j_call: TRBJ1-1; d_call: TRBD1; v_call: TRBV29-1; cdr3_aa: CSVEGQGAPEAFF; cdr3_nt: TGCAGCGTGGAGGGACAGGGGGCCCCTGAAGCTTTCTTT
clone_size: NA; j_call: TRBJ2-5; d_call: TRBD2; v_call: TRBV18; cdr3_aa: CASSNGGTRETQYF; cdr3_nt: TGTGCCAGCAGCAACGGGGGGACGAGGGAGACCCAGTACTTC
clone_size: NA; j_call: TRBJ2-1; d_call: NA; v_call: TRBV12-3/TRBV12-4; cdr3_aa: CASSLHGSNEQFF; cdr3_nt: TGTGCCAGCAGCCTCCATGGGAGCAATGAGCAGTTCTTC
clone_size: NA; j_call: TRBJ1-5; d_call: TRBD1; v_call: TRBV2; cdr3_aa: CASSTPTQGGQPQHF; cdr3_nt: TGTGCCAGCAGTACCCCGACCCAGGGGGGACAGCCCCAGCATTTT
clone_size: NA; j_call: TRBJ1-2; d_call: NA; v_call: TRBV7-9; cdr3_aa: CASSPEFTF; cdr3_nt: TGTGCCAGCAGCCCGGAGTTCACCTTC
clone_size: NA; j_call: TRBJ1-6; d_call: NA; v_call: TRBV3-1/TRBV3-2; cdr3_aa: CASSQEDTSPLHF; cdr3_nt: TGTGCCAGCAGCCAAGAGGACACCTCACCCCTCCACTTT
clone_size: NA; j_call: TRBJ1-1; d_call: TRBD1; v_call: TRBV7-2; cdr3_aa: CASSLAGGVNTEAFF; cdr3_nt: TGTGCCAGCAGCTTGGCAGGGGGCGTTAACACTGAAGCTTTCTTT
clone_size: few; j_call: TRBJ1-1; d_call: NA; v_call: TRBV2; cdr3_aa: CASTQGRTNTEAFF; cdr3_nt: TGTGCCAGCACCCAGGGCAGAACTAACACTGAAGCTTTCTTT
clone_size: once; j_call: TRBJ1-6; d_call: TRBD1; v_call: TRBV6-5; cdr3_aa: CASSYGTGYNSPLHF; cdr3_nt: TGTGCCAGCAGTTACGGGACAGGGTATAATTCACCCCTCCACTTT
clone_size: NA; j_call: TRBJ1-2; d_call: TRBD1; v_call: TRBV6-5; cdr3_aa: CASSWTGPYGYTF; cdr3_nt: TGTGCCAGCAGCTGGACAGGCCCCTATGGCTACACCTTC
clone_size: NA; j_call: TRBJ1-1; d_call: NA; v_call: TRBV6-5; cdr3_aa: CASSYTGGTEAFF; cdr3_nt: TGTGCCAGCAGTTACACGGGGGGCACTGAAGCTTTCTTT
clone_size: NA; j_call: TRBJ2-7; d_call: NA; v_call: TRBV2; cdr3_aa: CASSEQGIPYEQYF; cdr3_nt: TGTGCCAGCAGTGAACAGGGGATCCCCTACGAGCAGTACTTC
clone_size: NA; j_call: TRBJ2-6; d_call: TRBD2; v_call: TRBV30; cdr3_aa: CAWGLGSGGSSGANVLTF; cdr3_nt: TGTGCCTGGGGATTAGGCTCCGGGGGGAGCTCTGGGGCCAACGTCCTGACTTTC
clone_size: NA; j_call: TRBJ2-1; d_call: TRBD2; v_call: TRBV9; cdr3_aa: CASSVAGTNNEQFF; cdr3_nt: TGTGCCAGCAGCGTAGCAGGGACTAACAATGAGCAGTTCTTC
clone_size: NA; j_call: TRBJ1-1; d_call: TRBD1; v_call: TRBV29-1; cdr3_aa: CSVLLRDRVWTEAFF; cdr3_nt: TGCAGCGTACTCCTCCGGGACAGGGTTTGGACTGAAGCTTTCTTT
clone_size: NA; j_call: TRBJ1-5; d_call: NA; v_call: TRBV12-3/TRBV12-4; cdr3_aa: CASTSGLHQPQHF; cdr3_nt: TGTGCCAGCACCTCGGGACTCCATCAGCCCCAGCATTTT
clone_size: NA; j_call: TRBJ1-2; d_call: NA; v_call: TRBV19; cdr3_aa: CASMRANYGYTF; cdr3_nt: TGTGCCAGTATGAGGGCTAACTATGGCTACACCTTC
clone_size: NA; j_call: TRBJ1-5; d_call: TRBD1; v_call: TRBV11-2; cdr3_aa: CASSLEGTGVFGNQPQHF; cdr3_nt: TGTGCCAGCAGCTTAGAAGGGACAGGGGTTTTTGGGAATCAGCCCCAGCATTTT
clone_size: NA; j_call: TRBJ1-1; d_call: NA; v_call: TRBV18; cdr3_aa: CASSPPWFQYTEAFF; cdr3_nt: TGTGCCAGCTCACCACCGTGGTTCCAGTACACTGAAGCTTTCTTT
clone_size: NA; j_call: TRBJ1-1; d_call: TRBD1; v_call: TRBV6-5; cdr3_aa: CASSYRPGQGAEAFF; cdr3_nt: TGTGCCAGCAGTTACCGTCCGGGACAGGGGGCTGAAGCTTTCTTT
clone_size: NA; j_call: TRBJ2-7; d_call: TRBD2; v_call: TRBV6-5; cdr3_aa: CASSGLAGGYEQYF; cdr3_nt: TGTGCCAGCTCGGGACTAGCGGGGGGATACGAGCAGTACTTC
clone_size: NA; j_call: TRBJ1-3; d_call: TRBD1; v_call: TRBV3-1/TRBV3-2; cdr3_aa: CASSQDRQGARAGNTIYF; cdr3_nt: TGTGCCAGCAGCCAAGATCGGCAGGGGGCGCGAGCTGGAAACACCATATATTTT
clone_size: NA; j_call: TRBJ1-3; d_call: TRBD1; v_call: TRBV18; cdr3_aa: CASSLGQGYTIYF; cdr3_nt: TGTGCCAGCTCACTCGGACAGGGATACACCATATATTTT
clone_size: NA; j_call: TRBJ1-1; d_call: NA; v_call: TRBV11-2; cdr3_aa: CASSFRGTEAFF; cdr3_nt: TGTGCCAGCAGCTTCCGAGGCACTGAAGCTTTCTTT
clone_size: NA; j_call: TRBJ2-1; d_call: TRBD2; v_call: TRBV3-1/TRBV3-2; cdr3_aa: CASSQDPQGLGYNEQFF; cdr3_nt: TGTGCCAGCAGCCAAGATCCTCAGGGACTAGGATACAATGAGCAGTTCTTC
clone_size: NA; j_call: TRBJ1-5; d_call: NA; v_call: TRBV11-2; cdr3_aa: CASSLGHGQPQHF; cdr3_nt: TGTGCCAGCAGCTTGGGGCACGGTCAGCCCCAGCATTTT
clone_size: NA; j_call: TRBJ1-2; d_call: NA; v_call: TRBV27; cdr3_aa: CASSGITGKAGLVYGYTF; cdr3_nt: TGTGCCAGCAGTGGGATTACAGGAAAAGCGGGATTAGTCTATGGCTACACCTTC
clone_size: few; j_call: TRBJ1-2; d_call: NA; v_call: TRBV9; cdr3_aa: CASSFDRSLGYTF; cdr3_nt: TGTGCCAGCAGCTTCGACAGGTCCCTGGGCTACACCTTC
clone_size: once; j_call: TRBJ1-6; d_call: NA; v_call: TRBV11-2; cdr3_aa: CASSLEWGPFSNSPLHF; cdr3_nt: TGTGCCAGCAGCTTAGAGTGGGGGCCCTTCAGTAATTCACCCCTCCACTTT
clone_size: NA; j_call: TRBJ1-4; d_call: NA; v_call: TRBV19; cdr3_aa: CASKVGGLTGKLFF; cdr3_nt: TGTGCCAGTAAGGTGGGGGGACTGACCGGAAAACTGTTTTTT
clone_size: NA; j_call: TRBJ1-1; d_call: NA; v_call: TRBV5-1; cdr3_aa: CATRVGQGTEAFF; cdr3_nt: TGCGCCACCAGGGTCGGGCAGGGCACTGAAGCTTTCTTT
clone_size: NA; j_call: TRBJ1-4; d_call: NA; v_call: TRBV18; cdr3_aa: CASSPSRSVRGPEKLFF; cdr3_nt: TGTGCCAGCTCGCCCTCCAGGTCGGTGCGGGGTCCCGAAAAACTGTTTTTT
clone_size: NA; j_call: TRBJ2-7; d_call: TRBD2; v_call: TRBV5-6; cdr3_aa: CASSPPGGVEQYF; cdr3_nt: TGTGCCAGCAGCCCACCGGGAGGGGTCGAGCAGTACTTC